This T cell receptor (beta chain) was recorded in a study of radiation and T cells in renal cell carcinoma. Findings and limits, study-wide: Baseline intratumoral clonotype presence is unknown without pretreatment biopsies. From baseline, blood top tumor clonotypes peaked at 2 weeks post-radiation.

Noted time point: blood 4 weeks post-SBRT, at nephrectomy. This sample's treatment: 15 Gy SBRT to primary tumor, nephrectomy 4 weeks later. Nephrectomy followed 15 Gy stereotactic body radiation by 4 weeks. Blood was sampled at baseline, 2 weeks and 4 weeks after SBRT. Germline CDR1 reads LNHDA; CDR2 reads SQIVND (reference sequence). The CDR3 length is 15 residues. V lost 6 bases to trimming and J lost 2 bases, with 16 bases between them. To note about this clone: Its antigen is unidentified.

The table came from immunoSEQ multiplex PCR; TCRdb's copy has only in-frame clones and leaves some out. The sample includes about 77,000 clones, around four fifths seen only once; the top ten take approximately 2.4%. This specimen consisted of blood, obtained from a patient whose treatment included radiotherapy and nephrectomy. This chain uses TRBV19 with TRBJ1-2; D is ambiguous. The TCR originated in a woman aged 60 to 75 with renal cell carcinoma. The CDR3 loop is CASRRREVSNYGYTF. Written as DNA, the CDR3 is TGTGCCAGTAGAAGGCGCGAAGTCTCGAACTATGGCTACACCTTC.